These T cell receptor beta chains were read from a single sample in a study of tumor-infiltrating lymphocytes in primary liver carcinoma. TCRdb used MiXCR to reprocess the multiplex PCR reads, holding one entry per CDR3 protein. Among 40,000 to 50,000 distinct CDR3 sequences listed, about 70% were seen once. Sequencing was carried out using liver tumor tissue from sampling region 3. The receptors were sampled from a man in his forties or fifties with primary liver carcinoma and hepatitis B virus infection. Each CDR3 is given with its conserved first and last residue. The D gene is left open where the match is weak. The size of a clone is reported for some rows only, either as once, few or many, or as a class for expanded clones.

j_call v_call d_call clone_size cdr3_aa cdr3_nt
TRBJ2-3 TRBV11-2 - - CASSLSRGSNTQYF TGTGCTAGCAGTTTATCCAGGGGATCAAATACGCAGTATTTT
TRBJ2-1 TRBV29-1 - - CSVDPAGAYNEQFF TGCAGCGTTGATCCTGCAGGAGCTTACAATGAGCAGTTCTTC
TRBJ1-1 TRBV29-1 - - CIVDDSYTEAFF TGCATCGTTGACGATAGTTACACTGAAGCTTTCTTT
TRBJ2-7 TRBV5-5 TRBD1 - CASSLVTGGSNYEQYF TGTGCTAGCAGCTTGGTTACAGGGGGCTCCAACTACGAGCAGTACTTC
TRBJ2-3 TRBV4-1 - - CTSGHAKMYGADTQYF TGCACCAGCGGCCATGCCAAAATGTATGGGGCAGATACGCAGTATTTT
TRBJ2-5 TRBV19 - few CASSGSGSLETQYF TGTGCCAGTAGTGGGTCTGGGAGTCTGGAGACCCAGTACTTC
TRBJ2-1 TRBV11-2 - - CTSSSGPSRRIYEQIF TGTACCAGCAGCTCGGGCCCCAGCCGGAGGATCTATGAGCAGATCTTC
TRBJ2-1 TRBV10-3 TRBD2 - CANRGSGSDNEQFF TGTGCCAACAGAGGTAGCGGGAGCGACAATGAGCAGTTCTTC
TRBJ2-1 TRBV7-9 - - CGSSPRLDNGQFF TGTGGCAGCAGCCCCCGGCTTGACAATGGGCAGTTCTTC
TRBJ1-1 TRBV12-3/TRBV12-4 - - CASSRGMSYEAFF TGTGCCAGCAGCAGAGGGATGTCTTATGAAGCTTTCTTT
TRBJ1-3 TRBV10-1 - - CASSGVGSGNTIYF -
TRBJ2-6 TRBV30 TRBD1 many CAWSSHQGARFSGANVLTF TGTGCCTGGAGTTCACACCAGGGGGCTCGATTCTCTGGGGCCAACGTCCTGACTTTC
TRBJ2-1 TRBV12-3/TRBV12-4 - - CASRDSNIGQFF TGTGCCAGCAGGGACTCAAACATTGGACAGTTCTTC
TRBJ2-5 TRBV6-5 - - CASSYGISQETQYF TGTGCCAGCAGTTACGGGATCTCCCAAGAGACCCAGTACTTC
TRBJ2-5 TRBV5-5 - once CASSLELARGYQETRYF TGTGCCAGCAGCTTAGAGCTAGCAAGAGGGTACCAAGAGACCCGGTACTTC
TRBJ1-5 TRBV5-8 TRBD1 - CVSSSDRGQPQHF TGTGTTAGCAGCTCTGACAGGGGTCAGCCCCAGCATTTT
TRBJ2-2 TRBV5-4 - - CASGLDGGMDPGELFF TGTGCCAGCGGCTTGGACGGCGGGATGGACCCCGGGGAACTGTTTTTT
TRBJ1-6 TRBV6-5 - many CASSYRDRNSPLHF TGTGCCAGCAGTTACCGGGACCGAAATTCACCCCTCCACTTT
TRBJ2-6 TRBV4-2 - once CASRPEGPHSGANVLTF TGTGCCAGCCGTCCAGAGGGGCCTCACTCTGGGGCCAACGTCCTGACATTC
TRBJ2-7 TRBV12-3/TRBV12-4 TRBD2 - CACSPQPGTRKDEQYF TGTGCCTGCAGTCCTCAACCAGGGACTAGGAAAGACGAGCAGTACTTC